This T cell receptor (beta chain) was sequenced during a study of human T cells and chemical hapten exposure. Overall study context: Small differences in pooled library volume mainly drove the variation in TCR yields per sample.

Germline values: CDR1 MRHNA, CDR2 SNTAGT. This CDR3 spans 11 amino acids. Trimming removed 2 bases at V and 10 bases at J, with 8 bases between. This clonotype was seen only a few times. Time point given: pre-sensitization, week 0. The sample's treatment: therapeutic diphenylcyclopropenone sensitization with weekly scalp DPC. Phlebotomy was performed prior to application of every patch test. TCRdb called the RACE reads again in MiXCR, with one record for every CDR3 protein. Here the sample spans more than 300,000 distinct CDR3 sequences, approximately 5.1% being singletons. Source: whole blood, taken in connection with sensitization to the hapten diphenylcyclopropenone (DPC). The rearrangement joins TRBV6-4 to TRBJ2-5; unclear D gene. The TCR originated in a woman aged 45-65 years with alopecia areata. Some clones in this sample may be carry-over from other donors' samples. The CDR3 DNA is TGTGCCAGCAGTGACGGGTACGACCAGTACTTC. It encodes CASSDGYDQYF.